Each of the 8 T cell receptor beta chains below was sequenced from the same sample in a study of T cell responses to AZD1222 COVID-19 vaccine. Sequenced by immunoSEQ multiplex PCR; TCRdb stores in-frame clones only, minus some. Found here are about 170,000 clones, roughly 92% of them singletons; the top ten hold about 1.6%. The specimen was peripheral blood, collected on day 0 of AZD1222 vaccination. These receptors all come from an adult in good health.

The chain has TRBV7-9 and TRBJ1-2; 8 bases match TRBD1. V trimming: 0 bases; J trimming: 8 bases; junction bases outside the gene matches: 5. The germline gives CDR1 SEHNR, CDR2 FQNEAQ (reference sequence). The CDR3 contains 14 residues. CDR3 sequence: CASSLAGQVTGYTF. CDR3 DNA sequence: TGTGCCAGCAGCTTAGCGGGACAGGTTACAGGCTACACCTTC.

The chain joins TRBV5-8 to TRBJ1-5; D is possibly TRBD1 (5 bases). The CDR3 loop spans 14 amino acids. The V end lost 0 bases, the J end lost 7 bases, and 11 bases lay between the germline ends. Germline CDR1 and CDR2: SGHTS and YDEGEE. The CDR3 DNA is TGTGCCAGCAGCTTGGTGGAGGGGCGCCAGCCCCAGCATTTT. Its translation: CASSLVEGRQPQHF.

The genes are TRBV12-5 and TRBJ2-7, with no clear D. The CDR3 is 15 residues long. Trimming cost V 0 bases and J 2 bases, with 11 bases left between them. Per germline, CDR1 LGHNT and CDR2 FRNRAP. CDR3 in amino acids: CASGLVSQATYEQYF. Here the CDR3 DNA reads TGTGCTAGTGGTTTGGTAAGTCAGGCTACCTACGAGCAGTACTTC.

The rearrangement uses TRBV5-1 and TRBJ2-7; 7 bases agree with TRBD2. Germline CDR1 SGHRS, CDR2 YFSETQ. V dropped 9 bases and J dropped 2; count of bases not matched to a gene: 8. The CDR3 has 13 amino acids. CDR3 loop: CATDPGLTYEQYF. CDR3 nucleotide sequence: TGCGCCACCGACCCGGGACTAACCTACGAGCAGTACTTC.

This chain connects TRBV9 to TRBJ2-7, with D possibly being TRBD2 (5 bases). Trimming took 4 bases from V and 4 from J, leaving 12 bases between them. This CDR3 region has 13 residues. Germline CDR1 reads SGDLS; CDR2 reads YYNGEE. The chain's CDR3 is CASSPGGGYEQYF. The CDR3 region has the DNA TGTGCCAGCAGCCCAGGTGGAGGATACGAGCAGTACTTC.

This clone was picked up a small number of times. This chain joins TRBV7-9 and TRBJ2-6; no firm D call. Germline V CDR1 and CDR2: SEHNR, FQNEAQ (reference sequence). The V and J ends lost 1 base and 1 base respectively, with 14 bases between them. The CDR3 length is 18 residues. The CDR3 sequence: CASSLVKGGTSGANVLTF. DNA of the CDR3: TGTGCCAGCAGCTTAGTGAAGGGTGGCACTTCTGGGGCCAACGTCCTGACTTTC.

The rearrangement uses TRBV5-4 and TRBJ2-7; 10 bases are a match to TRBD1. Germline assignment: CDR1 SGHNT and CDR2 YYREEE (reference sequence). There are 13 residues in the CDR3. V trimming: 9 bases; J trimming: 4 bases; junction bases outside the gene matches: 7. The CDR3 region is CATGTGEIYEQYF. DNA for the CDR3: TGTGCCACTGGGACAGGGGAGATTTACGAGCAGTACTTC.

V and J are TRBV7-2 and TRBJ1-2; D unresolved. From germline, CDR1 is SGHTA and CDR2 FQGNSA. The CDR3 spans 15 residues. V lost 1 base and J 4 bases, leaving 13 bases between the germline ends. The CDR3 loop reads CASSLGRGSSYGYTF. DNA of the CDR3: TGTGCCAGCAGCTTAGGGAGAGGCTCCAGCTATGGCTACACCTTC.